The next 28 T cell receptor beta chains were all read from a single sample in a study of T cell responses to AZD1222 COVID-19 vaccine. The method was immunoSEQ multiplex PCR; TCRdb's version includes in-frame clones alone and lacks a portion of them. This sample yields about 120,000 clones, of which 70% to 90% are seen a single time; 3.9% belongs to the top ten. The specimen was peripheral blood, collected on day 0 of MenACWY control vaccination. These receptor sequences come from an adult in good health.

V usage is TRBV4-1 and J usage is TRBJ2-2, with 9 positions matching TRBD1. The ends lost 4 bases at V and 4 bases at J; junction bases unmatched: 4. Germline V gives CDR1 MGHRA, CDR2 YSYEKL. There are 15 residues in the CDR3. The CDR3 nucleotides read TGCGCCAGCAGCCTATGGACAGGGGTCACCGGGGAGCTGTTTTTT. It codes for CASSLWTGVTGELFF.

The gene calls are TRBV6-2 or TRBV6-3 and TRBJ1-2; a weak D match, TRBD1 (5 bases). The CDR3 consists of 12 residues. Looked up from germline, CDR1 is MNHEY and CDR2 is SVGEGT. The ends were cut back, 6 bases at V and 8 bases at J, with 13 bases in the middle. As DNA, the CDR3 is TGTGCCAGCAGCTTCGCCGGGGACGGCTACACCTTC. Its protein is CASSFAGDGYTF.

This clone was observed a single time. The chain recombines TRBV11-2 with TRBJ2-7; TRBD2 matches at 11 bases. The CDR3 loop spans 15 amino acids. V lost 5 bases and J lost 2; bases outside the gene matches: 5. Germline V CDR1 and CDR2: SGHAT, FQNNGV. The CDR3 loop reads CASSSLAGGTYEQYF. For the CDR3, the DNA is TGTGCCAGCAGCAGTCTAGCGGGGGGAACCTACGAGCAGTACTTC.

This clone showed up just a few times. This chain links TRBV28 with TRBJ1-2; D ambiguous. This CDR3 region has 14 residues. The germline V gene encodes CDR1 MDHEN and CDR2 SYDVKM. Deletions cut 2 bases from V and 4 bases from J, with 11 bases between. The CDR3 here is CASSLRALSYGYTF. CDR3 DNA: TGTGCCAGCAGTTTACGGGCATTGAGCTATGGCTACACCTTC.

This chain uses TRBV19 with TRBJ1-5, with 8 bases that match TRBD1. With V trimmed by 4 bases and J by 2 bases, 4 bases remained unmatched. Germline lookup yields CDR1 LNHDA and CDR2 SQIVND (reference sequence). CDR3 length: 15 residues. CDR3 residues: CASSTGGLGNQPQHF. The CDR3 nucleotides read TGTGCCAGTAGTACAGGGGGCCTCGGCAATCAGCCCCAGCATTTT.

This sequence joins TRBV24-1 and TRBJ2-5; D tentatively fits TRBD1 or TRBD2 (5 bases each). In germline, CDR1 is KGHDR, CDR2 SFDVKD. V dropped 5 bases and J dropped 5 bases, with 11 bases sitting between them. This CDR3 has 13 amino acids. CDR3 amino acids: CATSGGSVETQYF. CDR3 nucleotide sequence: TGTGCCACCAGTGGGGGGAGCGTGGAGACCCAGTACTTC.

The chain recombines TRBV23-1 with TRBJ1-1; TRBD1 aligns across 9 bases. TRBV23-1 is an ORF, and what it does is uncertain. V lost 0 bases and J lost 1; bases outside the gene matches: 6. CDR3 length equals 17 residues. The CDR3 loop is CASSQSEDRGRNTEAFF. CDR3 coding DNA: TGCGCCAGCAGTCAATCCGAGGACAGGGGACGGAACACTGAAGCTTTCTTT.

This clone was seen only a few times. The V and J genes are TRBV30 and TRBJ1-5; D is unclear. Trimming left V 0 bases short and J 7 bases short, with 10 bases between. This CDR3 spans 13 amino acids. CDR1 and CDR2 from the germline V gene are GTSNPN and SVGIG (reference sequence). CDR3 residues: CAWSVSRIQPQHF. DNA for the CDR3: TGTGCCTGGAGTGTCTCTAGAATACAGCCCCAGCATTTT.

This clone showed up just a few times. The chain has TRBV3-1 (or the pseudogene TRBV3-2) and TRBJ1-6; D is unresolved. With 2 bases removed from V and 6 bases from J, the gap between germline ends came to 14 bases. This CDR3 has 16 residues. CDR1 and CDR2 from the germline V gene are LGHDT and YNNKEL (reference sequence). The CDR3 DNA sequence: TGTGCCAGCAGCCAAAGTATGTCCGGGATTAATTCACCCCTCCACTTT. Encoded protein: CASSQSMSGINSPLHF.

The chain combines TRBV27 with TRBJ2-3; 9 nucleotides line up with TRBD2. Trimming cost V 3 bases and J 5 bases; bases outside gene matches: 6. Looked up from germline, CDR1 is MNHEY and CDR2 is SMNVEV (reference sequence). CDR3 length: 15 amino acids. The CDR3 nucleotides are TGTGCCAGCAGTTTCTTGGCGGGGGGGCAAGATACGCAGTATTTT. This codes for CASSFLAGGQDTQYF.

This clone came up once. J is TRBJ1-4 and V is TRBV2; D remains unclear. CDR3 length: 15 residues. The germline V gene encodes CDR1 SNHLY and CDR2 FYNNEI. Trimming left V 8 bases short and J 6 bases short, with 19 bases between. The CDR3 region is CASGQEASSYEKLFF. The CDR3 region has the DNA TGTGCCAGCGGTCAGGAGGCGTCGTCCTATGAAAAACTGTTTTTT.

CDR3 bases: TGCAGTGCTTCAGGAGGGCGTGAAGCTTTCTTT. It specifies CSASGGREAFF. The V gene is TRBV20-1, the J gene TRBJ1-1; D is uncertain. Germline lookup yields CDR1 DFQATT and CDR2 SNEGSKA (reference sequence). Trimming took 5 bases from V and 7 from J, leaving 11 bases between them. The CDR3 covers 11 residues.

This chain joins TRBV3-1 (or the pseudogene TRBV3-2) and TRBJ2-7, with D perhaps matching TRBD1 (5 bases). In germline, CDR1 is LGHDT, CDR2 YNNKEL (reference sequence). The V and J ends lost 7 bases and 2 bases respectively, with 12 bases between them. This CDR3 region has 13 residues. CDR3: CASIRVPTYEQYF. The CDR3 nucleotides read TGTGCCAGCATCAGGGTCCCAACCTACGAGCAGTACTTC.

DNA of the CDR3: TGTGCCAGCAGTTCCGCCGCGTCGGGGGGCATAGATGGCTACACCTTC. This sequence encodes CASSSAASGGIDGYTF. This rearrangement joins TRBV28 to TRBJ1-2; possible D gene TRBD1, 6 bases. Germline CDR1 reads MDHEN; CDR2 reads SYDVKM. V lost 4 bases to trimming and J lost 6 bases, with 21 bases between them. The CDR3 is 16 residues long.

This clone was detected a few times. Other nucleotide sequences in the sample specify the same CDR3. The V call is TRBV5-1, the J call TRBJ1-1; D may be TRBD1 (5 bases). V was pared by 1 base and J by 1 base, with 8 bases between. The CDR3 has 14 residues. Germline values: CDR1 SGHRS, CDR2 YFSETQ. The CDR3 loop reads CASSLIGENTEAFF. The CDR3 DNA sequence: TGCGCCAGCAGCTTGATAGGGGAGAACACTGAAGCTTTCTTT.

This clone was seen more than once but under ten times. J is TRBJ1-6 and V is TRBV4-1; D possibly corresponds to TRBD1 (5 bases). CDR3 length equals 17 residues. The germline V gene has CDR1 MGHRA and CDR2 YSYEKL. Trimming removed 0 bases from V and 7 bases from J, with 16 bases in between. CDR3 loop: CASSQDDWGPPNSPLHF. The CDR3 DNA reads as TGCGCCAGCAGCCAAGATGACTGGGGACCCCCGAATTCACCCCTCCACTTT.

This clone was seen repeatedly, ten times or more. The rearrangement joins TRBV19 to TRBJ2-3; D is unclear. This CDR3 is built from 11 residues. The V end lost 5 bases, the J end lost 6 bases, and 6 bases lay between the germline ends. Germline loops: CDR1 LNHDA, CDR2 SQIVND (reference sequence). This chain's CDR3 is CASSDLDTQYF. The CDR3 DNA follows: TGTGCCAGTAGTGACCTGGATACGCAGTATTTT.

This clone has a single count. The chain uses TRBV7-2 and TRBJ1-6; 8 bases line up with TRBD1. Germline V gene sequence: CDR1 SGHTA, CDR2 FQGNSA. V lost 4 bases and J lost 12; bases outside the gene matches: 14. There are 16 residues in the CDR3. CDR3 region: CASSSFRDRLRKPLHF. CDR3 nucleotide sequence: TGTGCCAGCAGCTCTTTCCGGGACAGGTTACGAAAACCCCTCCACTTT.

The rearrangement links TRBV7-9 to TRBJ2-3, with D perhaps TRBD1 or TRBD2 (7 bases each). This CDR3 is built from 16 residues. Germline CDR1 and CDR2: SEHNR and FQNEAQ (reference sequence). Trimming stripped 1 base from V and 6 bases from J, with 17 bases between. The CDR3 DNA sequence: TGTGCCAGCAGCTTAGGGGCAGGGGGGACTACGGATACGCAGTATTTT. This encodes CASSLGAGGTTDTQYF.

The chain employs TRBV19 and TRBJ1-1, with a weak D call TRBD1 (6 bases). CDR1 and CDR2 (germline): LNHDA, SQIVND (reference sequence). V lost 5 bases and J lost 5, with 24 bases in between. CDR3 length equals 17 residues. The CDR3 is CASSPHRAGQGRTEAFF. The CDR3, as DNA: TGTGCCAGTAGTCCCCACCGGGCTGGGCAGGGGAGGACTGAAGCTTTCTTT. The full variable domain, its missing parts supplied by reference TRBV19 and TRBJ1-1, is DGGITQSPKYLFRKEGQNVTLSCEQNLNHDAMYWYRQDPGQGLRLIYYSQIVNDFQKGDIAEGYSVSREKKESFPLTVTSAQKNPTAFYLCASSPHRAGQGRTEAFFGQGTRLTVV.

The J gene is TRBJ1-1, the V gene TRBV7-9, with D maybe TRBD1 (5 bases). CDR1 SEHNR and CDR2 FQNEAQ come from the germline V gene (reference sequence). V lost 4 bases, J lost 1 base, and 16 bases lay in between. The CDR3 has 16 amino acids. CDR3 bases: TGTGCCAGCAGCTCCCCGACAGTGTGGGGGAACACTGAAGCTTTCTTT. It encodes CASSSPTVWGNTEAFF.

The chain carries TRBV28 and TRBJ1-2; D is perhaps TRBD1 (5 bases). This CDR3 is built from 13 residues. Germline loops: CDR1 MDHEN, CDR2 SYDVKM. V gave up 6 bases and J gave up 4 bases, with 12 bases separating them. Here the CDR3 reads CASRSTVSYGYTF. The CDR3 nucleotides read TGTGCCAGCAGATCGACAGTCTCCTATGGCTACACCTTC.

This sequence joins TRBV19 and TRBJ1-2, with D maybe TRBD1 (5 bases). The V end was cut by 4 bases, the J end by 2 bases, with 11 bases between. This CDR3 comprises 14 residues. Germline V lookup: CDR1 LNHDA, CDR2 SQIVND (reference sequence). As DNA, the CDR3 is TGTGCCAGTAGTACAGAGCGGGGGAACTATGGCTACACCTTC. Protein product: CASSTERGNYGYTF.

The rearrangement joins TRBV7-2 to TRBJ1-5, with 7 bases lining up with TRBD1. The V segment lost 1 base and the J segment 1 base; nucleotides outside the gene matches: 4. There are 16 residues in the CDR3. Germline assignment: CDR1 SGHTA and CDR2 FQGNSA. The CDR3 bases are TGTGCCAGCAGCTTAGAGACAGGGTTAAGCAATCAGCCCCAGCATTTT. It yields the protein CASSLETGLSNQPQHF.

The chain uses TRBV6-2 or TRBV6-3 and TRBJ2-3, with D possibly TRBD1 on 6 matching bases. Trimming removed 4 bases at V and 9 bases at J, with 20 bases between. The germline V gene encodes CDR1 MNHEY and CDR2 SVGEGT. CDR3 size: 15 residues. CDR3 region: CASSSINRALGTQYF. The CDR3 nucleotides read TGTGCCAGCAGTTCAATTAACAGGGCCCTAGGCACGCAGTATTTT.

The V call is TRBV6-6, the J call TRBJ2-2; no definite D call. Per the germline V gene, CDR1 is MNHNY and CDR2 is SVGAGI (reference sequence). The CDR3 loop spans 16 amino acids. V dropped 0 bases and J dropped 2 bases, with 10 bases sitting between them. The CDR3 loop reads CASSYSRTQNTGELFF. The DNA for the CDR3 is TGTGCCAGCAGTTACTCAAGAACCCAAAACACCGGGGAGCTGTTTTTT.

This clone appeared a single time. The chain employs TRBV5-5 and TRBJ1-2; D uncertain. From germline, CDR1 is SGHKS and CDR2 YYEKEE (reference sequence). This CDR3 has 16 amino acids. V was trimmed by 3 bases and J by 4 bases, leaving 19 bases between them. The CDR3 region has the DNA TGTGCCAGCAGCTCCGAAGGGTCGATCTCGGGCTATGGCTACACCTTC. This codes for CASSSEGSISGYGYTF.

V gene TRBV5-1 combines with J gene TRBJ1-4; D might be TRBD1 (5 bases). The V gene lost 3 bases and the J gene lost 8 bases, with 5 bases spanning the gap. The CDR3 totals 11 residues. From germline, CDR1 is SGHRS and CDR2 YFSETQ. The CDR3 spells CASSWGEKLFF. CDR3 coding DNA: TGCGCCAGCAGCTGGGGGGAAAAACTGTTTTTT.